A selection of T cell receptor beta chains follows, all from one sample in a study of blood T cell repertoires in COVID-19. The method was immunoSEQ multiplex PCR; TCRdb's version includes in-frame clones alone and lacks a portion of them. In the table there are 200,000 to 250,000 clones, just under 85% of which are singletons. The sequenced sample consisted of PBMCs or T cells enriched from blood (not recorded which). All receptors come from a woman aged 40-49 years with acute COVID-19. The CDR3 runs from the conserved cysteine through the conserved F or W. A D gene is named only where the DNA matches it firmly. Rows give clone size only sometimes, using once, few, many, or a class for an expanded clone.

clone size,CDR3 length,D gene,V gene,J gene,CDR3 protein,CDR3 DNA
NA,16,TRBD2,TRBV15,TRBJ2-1,CATSAYFKRESGEQFF,TGTGCCACCAGCGCATACTTCAAGCGGGAGTCAGGTGAGCAGTTCTTC
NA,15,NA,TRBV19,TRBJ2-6,CASSISHSGANVLTF,TGTGCCAGTAGTATTAGTCACTCTGGGGCCAACGTCCTGACTTTC
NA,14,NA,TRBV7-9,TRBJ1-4,CASSPGGGNEKLFF,TGTGCCAGCAGCCCCGGAGGCGGGAATGAAAAACTGTTTTTT
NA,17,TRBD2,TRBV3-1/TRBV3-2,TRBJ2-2,CASSRSYSGMNTGELFF,TGTGCCAGCAGCCGCTCGTACAGCGGGATGAACACCGGGGAGCTGTTTTTT
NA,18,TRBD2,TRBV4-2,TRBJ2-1,CASSQDIGASGGGEGQFF,TGTGCCAGCAGCCAAGATATCGGGGCTAGCGGGGGGGGCGAGGGGCAGTTCTTC
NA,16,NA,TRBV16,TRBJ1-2,CASSQSREGVRYGYTF,TGTGCCAGCAGCCAATCTAGAGAAGGAGTCCGTTATGGCTACACCTTC
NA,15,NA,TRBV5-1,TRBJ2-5,CASSLGDNGGETQYF,TGCGCCAGCAGCTTGGGCGACAACGGGGGAGAGACCCAGTACTTC
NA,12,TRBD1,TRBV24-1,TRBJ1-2,CATSPGGSGYTF,TGTGCCACCAGTCCAGGGGGCAGTGGCTACACCTTC
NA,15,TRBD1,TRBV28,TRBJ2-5,CASSPGTGGGKTQYF,TGTGCCAGCAGTCCGGGAACAGGGGGCGGAAAGACCCAGTACTTC
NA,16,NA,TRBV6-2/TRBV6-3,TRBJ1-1,CASSYFRGALNTEAFF,TGTGCCAGCAGTTACTTCCGGGGGGCGCTGAACACTGAAGCTTTCTTT
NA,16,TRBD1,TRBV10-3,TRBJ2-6,CAISPTGKAGANVLTF,TGTGCCATCAGCCCGACAGGGAAGGCCGGGGCCAACGTCCTGACTTTC
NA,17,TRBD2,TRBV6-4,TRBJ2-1,CASSDSRLAGGRNEQFF,TGTGCCAGCAGTGACTCCCGACTAGCGGGAGGTAGGAATGAGCAGTTCTTC
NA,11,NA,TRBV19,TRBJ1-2,CASSTGPGYTF,TGTGCCAGTAGTACAGGGCCGGGCTACACCTTC
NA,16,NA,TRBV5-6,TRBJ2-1,CASSLGAEGDYNEQFF,TGTGCCAGCAGCTTGGGGGCAGAGGGGGACTACAATGAGCAGTTCTTC
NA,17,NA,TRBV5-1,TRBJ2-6,CASSLAGRLSGANVLTF,TGCGCCAGCAGCTTGGCTGGCAGGCTCTCTGGGGCCAACGTCCTGACTTTC
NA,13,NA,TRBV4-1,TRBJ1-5,CASSQARDQPQHF,TGCGCCAGCAGCCAAGCCAGGGATCAGCCCCAGCATTTT
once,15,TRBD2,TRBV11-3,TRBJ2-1,CASSLAGLVNNEQFF,TGTGCCAGCAGCTTAGCGGGACTAGTCAACAATGAGCAGTTCTTC
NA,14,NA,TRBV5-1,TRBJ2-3,CASSFLQVQDTQYF,TGCGCCAGCAGCTTCCTCCAGGTCCAAGATACGCAGTATTTT
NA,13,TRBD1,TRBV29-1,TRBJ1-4,CSGMGQGNEKLFF,TGCAGCGGAATGGGACAGGGTAATGAAAAACTGTTTTTT
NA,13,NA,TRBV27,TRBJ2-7,CASKTSSSYEQYF,TGTGCCAGCAAAACTAGTTCCTCCTACGAGCAGTACTTC
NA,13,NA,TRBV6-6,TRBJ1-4,CACQPSLGEKLFF,TGTGCCTGCCAACCATCGCTAGGTGAAAAACTGTTTTTT
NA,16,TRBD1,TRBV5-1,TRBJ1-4,CASSLAPQGAGEKLFF,TGCGCCAGCAGCTTGGCCCCGCAGGGGGCAGGGGAAAAACTGTTTTTT
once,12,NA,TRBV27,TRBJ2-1,CASSREFNEQFF,TGTGCCAGCAGCCGAGAGTTCAATGAGCAGTTCTTC
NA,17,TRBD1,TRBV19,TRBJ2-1,CASSRGPGQGSYNEQFF,TGTGCCAGTAGTAGGGGTCCGGGACAGGGGTCCTACAATGAGCAGTTCTTC
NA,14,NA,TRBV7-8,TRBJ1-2,CASSPLRASNGYTF,TGTGCCAGCAGCCCCCTGAGGGCCTCCAATGGCTACACCTTC
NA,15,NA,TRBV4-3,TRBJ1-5,CASSQVGSSNQPQHF,TGCGCCAGCAGCCAAGTGGGCAGTAGTAATCAGCCCCAGCATTTT
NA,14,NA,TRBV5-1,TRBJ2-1,CASSLDSSYNEQFF,TGCGCCAGCAGCTTGGATAGCTCCTACAATGAGCAGTTCTTC